This T cell receptor beta chain was identified during a study of cytomegalovirus exposure and HLA in healthy donors. Background on the study: Unique TCR beta sequences numbering some 120 million came from 150 million to 200 million T cells in an earlier analysis. A preliminary data release comprised 91 million or so unique TCRs obtained from HLA-typed donors.

There are a few counts of this clone. Its antigen is currently unknown. With 60 Vbeta and 13 Jbeta primers, the PCR was carried out. Libraries were prepared by immunoSEQ multiplex PCR; TCRdb keeps only in-frame clonotypes and omits some of them. In the table there are around 130,000 clones, roughly 79% of which are singletons. The study's findings and limits: Follow-up analysis found HLA locus-dependent TCR association rates, highest for DRB1 and lowest for HLA-C. Later analysis found that TCR beta chains associated with HLA were more clonally expanded than other, equally common chains.

V lost 5 bases, J lost 1 base, and 1 base stayed unmatched. The CDR3 contains 13 residues. Germline CDR1 reads SGHDN; CDR2 reads FVKESK. The rearrangement uses TRBV14 and TRBJ1-1, with TRBD1 matching 7 bases. The specimen was PBMCs. The TCR comes from a woman in her forties or fifties in good health and CMV-seronegative. The CDR3: CASSGTANTEAFF. The CDR3, as DNA: TGTGCCAGCAGCGGGACAGCGAACACTGAAGCTTTCTTT.